This TCR beta chain was identified during a study of shared clonotypes between healthy human individuals. Study-level background: Plates per donor: three CD4 naive, three CD4 memory, two CD8 naive, one CD8 memory.

The assay was immunoSEQ multiplex PCR, and TCRdb's table has in-frame clones only and misses some. Among some 2,400,000 clones, 95% were seen once, and the ten largest hold more than 0.1%. The germline gives CDR1 MNHEY, CDR2 SVGAGI. V shed 4 bases and J shed 1 base, with 13 bases lying between them. This CDR3 is built from 15 residues. This receptor was obtained from a man aged 18-30 years in good health. This chain links TRBV6-5 with TRBJ1-1; D is unclear. The sample taken for sequencing was naive CD4+ T cells sorted from blood. Subset indicated: CD45RA+ positively selected. CDR3 residues: CASSWAVNSNTEAFF. For the CDR3, the DNA is TGTGCCAGCAGTTGGGCAGTTAATTCGAACACTGAAGCTTTCTTT.